The T cell receptor beta chain described here comes from a study of T cells in Graves' hyperthyroidism and ophthalmopathy. Authors of the study amplified TCR beta CDR3 regions from RNA transcripts. A set of HTBI primers served as the primers for a first-round RT-PCR of the TCR CDR3. From the multiplex PCR reads, TCRdb called clonotypes with MiXCR, one entry per CDR3 protein. The table lists 250,000 to 300,000 distinct CDR3 sequences, about 14% of them singletons. This clonotype was counted at least ten times. First hyperthyroidism diagnosis is when the blood sample was obtained, before any ophthalmopathy symptoms. Sequenced: blood. This clonotype was sampled from a woman aged 25-40 years with Graves' hyperthyroidism that later progressed to Graves' ophthalmopathy.

The CDR3 is CASSQLDRGPEAFF. The CDR3 DNA is TGTGCCAGCAGCCAGCTGGACAGGGGGCCAGAAGCTTTCTTT. This chain joins TRBV3-1 and TRBJ1-1; 11 bases are a match to TRBD1. CDR3 length: 14 amino acids. The V gene's germline CDR1 is LGHDT and CDR2 YNNKEL (reference sequence). With 3 bases clipped from V and 8 bases from J, the junction kept 5 bases outside the gene matches.